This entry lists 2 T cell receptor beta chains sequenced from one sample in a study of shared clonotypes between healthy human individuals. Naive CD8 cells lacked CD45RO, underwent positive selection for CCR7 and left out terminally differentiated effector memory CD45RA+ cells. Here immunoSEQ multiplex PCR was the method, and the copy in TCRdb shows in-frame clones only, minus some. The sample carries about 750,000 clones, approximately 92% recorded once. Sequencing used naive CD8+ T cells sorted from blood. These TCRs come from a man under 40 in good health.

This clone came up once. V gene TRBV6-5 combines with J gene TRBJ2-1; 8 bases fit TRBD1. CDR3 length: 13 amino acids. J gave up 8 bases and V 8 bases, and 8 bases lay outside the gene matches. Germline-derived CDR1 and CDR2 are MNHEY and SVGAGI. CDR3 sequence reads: CASLGQGEDEQFF. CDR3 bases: TGTGCCAGCCTAGGACAGGGTGAAGATGAGCAGTTCTTC.

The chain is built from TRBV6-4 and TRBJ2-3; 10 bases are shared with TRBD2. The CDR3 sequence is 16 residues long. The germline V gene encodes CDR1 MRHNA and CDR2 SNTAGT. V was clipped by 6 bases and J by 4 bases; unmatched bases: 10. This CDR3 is CASRALAGDGADTQYF. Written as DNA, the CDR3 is TGTGCCAGCAGAGCCCTAGCGGGAGATGGAGCAGATACGCAGTATTTT.